This T cell receptor (beta chain) was recovered during a study of cytomegalovirus exposure and HLA in healthy donors. Study-wide context: The platform used for the 120 or so validation repertoires matched that of the 666 first-cohort repertoires, a later analysis reported.

Data came from immunoSEQ multiplex PCR; TCRdb stores just in-frame clones and leaves some out. The sample shows 300,000 to 400,000 clones, approximately 86% of them seen only once. Study-level results: One later analysis, an examination of the 120 validation repertoires, found that first-cohort TCR clusters tended to co-occur in them. The study designated 164 TCR beta chains cytomegalovirus-associated.

Comments on this clone: As yet, its antigen is unknown.

The donors were part of the validation cohort of more than 90 subjects. That cohort was separate from the first cohort, which comprised 670 or so subjects. The receptor was isolated from a young man in good health and CMV-seronegative. Sequencing input: PBMCs.

The CDR3 reads CATSHRVRGPAFF. CDR3 DNA sequence: TGTGCCACCAGCCACCGGGTCAGGGGCCCAGCTTTCTTT. The gene calls are TRBV15 and TRBJ1-1; weak D call: TRBD1 (6 bases). V was shortened by 5 bases and J by 10 bases, with 17 bases between the two germline ends. Germline CDR1 reads LNHNV; CDR2 reads YYDKDF (reference sequence). The CDR3 covers 13 residues.